This T cell receptor (beta chain) was obtained from a study of shared clonotypes between healthy human individuals (dated by TCRdb to the early 2020s). With respect to the entire study: A couple of women and three men aged 18 to 49 years were included in the cohort. The study deeply sequenced blood TCR repertoires of about 5 healthy adults to estimate repertoire size and the extent of clonotype sharing between individuals. Each donor's leukapheresis produced roughly between roughly 0.85 and 10 billion PBMCs. To increase sequencing depth and limit assay-specific biases, TCR repertoire library preparation and sequencing were carried out by different laboratories using diverse techniques. For each donor, CD4 naive and CD4 memory were each given three plates, CD8 naive was given two plates, and CD8 memory was given one plate.

A note on this clone: The target of this receptor is not known. No much larger clone is present one base from it, and per-base qualities are unavailable.

TCR CDR3 regions were amplified from genomic DNA by multiplex PCR using the deep immunoSEQ assay. For each cell subset, the extracted genomic DNA was distributed evenly across all wells of several immunoSEQ 96-well plates, and each plate served as one replicate. For sorted subsets, 150 to 250 ng genomic DNA, equal to tens of thousands of T cell genomes, was loaded into each replicate PCR. The purified libraries were quantified using a Qubit 3.0 fluorometer, sized with a Bioanalyzer 2100, and then quantified again using the KAPA Library Quantification kit. Each immunoSEQ 96-well plate was sequenced on its own single-read 150-cycle Illumina NextSeq 550 flow cell. Concerning the study's data processing: Because the immunoSEQ output included only junctional sequences and no quality scores, the filtering could not be the same as the filtering used for full-length reads. Sequences were annotated with PyIR, a Python wrapper for IgBLAST v1.9, and V/J genes and CDR3 were assigned using IMGT germline references. Reads were filtered out if the reads had weak V/J assignments (E-value above 1e-6), no CDR3, stop codons, out-of-frame junctions, or ambiguous translated residues. V3J clonotypes were defined as sequences sharing the same inferred V gene, J gene, and CDR3 amino acid sequence. The percentage overlap between two repertoires was calculated by dividing the number of shared unique clonotypes by the size of the smaller repertoire. Repertoire richness was assessed with RTK rarefaction, the Chao1 estimator, and Recon v2.1 estimates of unobserved clonotypes. Generation probabilities were computed with OLGA for all TCRbeta clonotypes obtained by the gDNA method from several donors. TCRdb retrieved this table from immuneACCESS and kept in-frame rearrangements only. Not all clones are present; in checked studies, unresolved V genes account for under half, and no reason is known for the remainder. For V, J and clone size, that table is used; D and trimming come from the DNA. The sample table contains 740,000 or so clones; only one count was recorded for around three quarters of them. The ten largest clonotypes hold roughly 1.9% of the sample.

The donors were healthy, HIV-negative adults who had no recently reported acute infections or vaccinations. Every donor was a Caucasian adult residing in Nashville, Tennessee, USA. Magnetic negative selection was used to enrich CD4+ T cells, after which naive cells were positively selected on CD45RA and the negative fraction became the memory subset. Blood was collected by leukapheresis, and PBMCs were isolated by Ficoll-Histopaque density gradient centrifugation and then cryopreserved in liquid nitrogen vapor phase. Purity and quantity of every magnetically sorted T cell population were checked by analytical flow cytometry. Genomic DNA was isolated from every sorted fraction and measured by UV absorbance on a Nanodrop 2000c. The investigation overall reported the following: Compared with non-shared clonotypes, the clonotypes found in all four sorted-subset donors had higher generation probabilities. Estimated clonotype richness was generally larger for naive than for memory subsets. Sharing across several donors was observed for roughly 5% of naive CD4, over 3% of naive CD8, roughly 2.3% of memory CD4, and over 0.3% of memory CD8 clonotypes. Only blood was sampled, and tissue TCR repertoires likely differ from those in blood. The genetic and exposure-history diversity represented was limited by the small number of donors. Pairwise subsampling indicated that sequencing depth was expected to affect the degree of clonotype sharing among donors. Even with the large sequencing depth, rarefaction of the sorted-subset datasets indicated that sequencing was incomplete.

The clonotype comes from a woman aged 25 to 39 in good health. The sequencing sample was made of memory CD4+ T cells sorted from blood. According to the study, the label for this sample's cell subset or site signals: CD45RA-negative fraction.

The CDR3 reads CASSSGLARAGSNIQYF. The nucleotide sequence is given as TGCGCCAGCAGCTCTGGACTAGCGAGAGCCGGTAGTAACATTCAGTACTTC. This chain is built from TRBV5-1 and TRBJ2-4, with 9 central nucleotides matching TRBD2. The germline V gene sets CDR1 to SGHRS and CDR2 to YFSETQ. The cysteine opens and the phenylalanine closes a CDR3 of 17 amino acids. Only CDR3 DNA remains: 51 bases, in frame from the first base. Compared with germline, V lacks 3 bases and J lacks 7 bases; bases without a gene match: 14.